This is a list of T cell receptor beta chains from one sample in a study of response to subunit inactivated influenza vaccine. One entry per CDR3 protein, called by TCRdb with MiXCR from the RT-PCR reads. The table records hundreds of thousands of distinct CDR3 sequences, about 11% of them present only once. The same data also contributed to another study, on T cells expressing NK-cell markers.

The sequencing here drew on PBMCs from blood, taken on the day of vaccination. The receptors stem from a man aged 50 to 60 who received an inactivated influenza vaccine. Both conserved end residues are trimmed from each CDR3.

TRBJ2-2 | TRBV3-1 | ASSSRGGANTGELF
TRBJ2-3 | TRBV29-1 | SLPHDSLADTQY
TRBJ1-1 | TRBV29-1 | SVRPWGGTEAF
TRBJ2-1 | TRBV3-1 | ASSLTRGSYNEQF
TRBJ2-3 | TRBV28 | ASNRDRGRTDTQY
TRBJ2-1 | TRBV3-1 | ASSQDWEGEQF
TRBJ2-6 | TRBV5-1 | ASSSGQVAGANVLT
TRBJ2-7 | TRBV20-1 | SAPRPGQGFSYEQY
TRBJ2-1 | TRBV6-1 | ASSLNGRSYNEQF
TRBJ2-3 | TRBV10-3 | AIRGGQSTDTQY
TRBJ1-2 | TRBV23-1 | ASSSTAIYGYT
TRBJ2-7 | TRBV12-3/TRBV12-4 | ASSTGVYEQY
TRBJ1-1 | TRBV5-1 | ASSLGTTGRSTEAF